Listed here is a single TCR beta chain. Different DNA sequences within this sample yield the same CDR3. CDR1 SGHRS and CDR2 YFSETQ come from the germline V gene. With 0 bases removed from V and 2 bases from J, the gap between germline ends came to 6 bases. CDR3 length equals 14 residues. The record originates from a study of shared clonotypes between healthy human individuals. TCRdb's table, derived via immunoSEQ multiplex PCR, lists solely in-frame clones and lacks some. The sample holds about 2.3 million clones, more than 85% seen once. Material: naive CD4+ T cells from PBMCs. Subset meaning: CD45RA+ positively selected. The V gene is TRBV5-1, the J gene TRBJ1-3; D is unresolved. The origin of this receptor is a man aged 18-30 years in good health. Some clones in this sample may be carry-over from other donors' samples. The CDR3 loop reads CASSLDGTGNTIYF. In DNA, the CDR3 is TGCGCCAGCAGCTTGGATGGGACTGGAAACACCATATATTTT.